These T cell receptor beta chains were read from a single sample in a study of response to subunit inactivated influenza vaccine. Via MiXCR, TCRdb re-called the RT-PCR reads, giving one row per CDR3 protein. The sample has hundreds of thousands of distinct CDR3 sequences; 9.5% to 13% are singletons. The source was PBMCs from blood, collected 35 to 45 days after vaccination. All receptors derive from a man between 50 and 59 years old who received an inactivated influenza vaccine. The CDR3 runs from the conserved cysteine through the conserved F or W. The D gene is left open where the match is weak. Clone size, where shown, is once, few, many, or a class for clones that have expanded.

D gene: -; V gene: TRBV21-1; J gene: TRBJ2-3; clone size: few; CDR3 protein: CASSKIGTSGTDTQYF; CDR3 DNA: TGTGCCAGCAGCAAAATAGGGACTAGCGGCACAGATACGCAGTATTTT
D gene: -; V gene: TRBV6-1; J gene: TRBJ2-2; clone size: many; CDR3 protein: CASTLGANPTGELFF; CDR3 DNA: TGTGCCAGCACCCTGGGGGCAAACCCCACCGGGGAGCTGTTTTTT
D gene: TRBD1; V gene: TRBV6-1; J gene: TRBJ2-7; clone size: many; CDR3 protein: CASSPRRDRTYEQYF; CDR3 DNA: TGTGCCAGCAGTCCCCGCCGGGACAGGACCTACGAGCAGTACTTC
D gene: -; V gene: TRBV5-8; J gene: TRBJ2-7; clone size: -; CDR3 protein: CASSLVGGPVGEQYF; CDR3 DNA: TGTGCCAGCAGCTTGGTGGGGGGGCCCGTGGGCGAGCAGTACTTC
D gene: TRBD1; V gene: TRBV12-3/TRBV12-4; J gene: TRBJ1-2; clone size: many; CDR3 protein: CASSPTGFGGYTF; CDR3 DNA: TGTGCCAGCAGCCCGACAGGGTTCGGTGGCTACACCTTC
D gene: TRBD2; V gene: TRBV5-1; J gene: TRBJ2-7; clone size: -; CDR3 protein: CASSLSPGLANFNEQYF; CDR3 DNA: TGCGCCAGCAGCCTTTCCCCGGGACTAGCGAATTTCAACGAGCAGTACTTC
D gene: -; V gene: TRBV28; J gene: TRBJ2-2; clone size: many; CDR3 protein: CASSPLLATGELFF; CDR3 DNA: TGTGCCAGCAGTCCCCTGTTGGCAACCGGGGAGCTGTTTTTT
D gene: -; V gene: TRBV12-3/TRBV12-4; J gene: TRBJ1-1; clone size: few; CDR3 protein: CASLNPGAFF; CDR3 DNA: TGTGCCAGCCTGAACCCCGGAGCTTTCTTT
D gene: TRBD1; V gene: TRBV10-2; J gene: TRBJ1-1; clone size: few; CDR3 protein: CASSGDRVAEAFF; CDR3 DNA: TGCGCCAGCAGCGGGGACAGGGTAGCTGAAGCTTTCTTT
D gene: -; V gene: TRBV6-1; J gene: TRBJ1-1; clone size: -; CDR3 protein: CASTAGTLDTEAFF; CDR3 DNA: TGTGCCAGCACCGCCGGGACACTGGACACTGAAGCTTTCTTT
D gene: TRBD2; V gene: TRBV7-6; J gene: TRBJ2-1; clone size: -; CDR3 protein: CASSLARTSGNIWNEQFF; CDR3 DNA: TGTGCCAGCAGCTTAGCCAGGACTAGCGGGAACATTTGGAATGAGCAGTTCTTC
D gene: -; V gene: TRBV6-5; J gene: TRBJ1-5; clone size: -; CDR3 protein: CASSYSVTGSQPQHF; CDR3 DNA: TGTGCCAGCAGTTACTCCGTTACAGGGTCTCAGCCCCAGCATTTT
D gene: -; V gene: TRBV20-1; J gene: TRBJ2-1; clone size: few; CDR3 protein: CSASSGWGEQFF; CDR3 DNA: TGCAGTGCTAGTTCCGGATGGGGTGAGCAGTTCTTC
D gene: -; V gene: TRBV4-1; J gene: TRBJ2-7; clone size: few; CDR3 protein: CASSQEFYGVAYEQYF; CDR3 DNA: TGCGCCAGCAGCCAAGAGTTTTATGGGGTGGCCTACGAGCAGTACTTC
D gene: -; V gene: TRBV30; J gene: TRBJ1-3; clone size: -; CDR3 protein: CAWSVTQVHGSSGNTIYF; CDR3 DNA: TGTGCCTGGAGTGTAACCCAAGTACACGGTAGCTCTGGAAACACCATATATTTT
D gene: -; V gene: TRBV4-2; J gene: TRBJ2-6; clone size: few; CDR3 protein: CASSQEGIRSGANVLTF; CDR3 DNA: TGTGCCAGCAGCCAAGAGGGGATCCGCTCTGGGGCCAACGTCCTGACTTTC
D gene: -; V gene: TRBV29-1; J gene: TRBJ2-5; clone size: -; CDR3 protein: CSVEDSLQGPTQYF; CDR3 DNA: TGCAGCGTTGAAGATAGTTTACAGGGACCTACCCAGTACTTC
D gene: TRBD1; V gene: TRBV10-3; J gene: TRBJ1-3; clone size: few; CDR3 protein: CAISGAPGQGAGNTIYF; CDR3 DNA: TGTGCCATCAGTGGAGCCCCCGGACAGGGGGCTGGAAACACCATATATTTT
D gene: TRBD1; V gene: TRBV6-2/TRBV6-3; J gene: TRBJ2-2; clone size: -; CDR3 protein: CASTLDRFTGELFF; CDR3 DNA: TGTGCCAGCACCCTGGACAGGTTCACCGGGGAGCTGTTTTTT
D gene: -; V gene: TRBV7-9; J gene: TRBJ1-1; clone size: few; CDR3 protein: CASSSGGGLTEAFF; CDR3 DNA: TGTGCCAGCAGCTCCGGTGGGGGGCTCACTGAAGCTTTCTTT
D gene: -; V gene: TRBV4-1; J gene: TRBJ1-2; clone size: many; CDR3 protein: CASSQDPGGRIIYGYTF; CDR3 DNA: TGCGCCAGCAGCCAAGACCCCGGGGGGCGGATAATCTATGGCTACACCTTC
D gene: TRBD2; V gene: TRBV5-1; J gene: TRBJ2-1; clone size: many; CDR3 protein: CASGGLANTYNEQFF; CDR3 DNA: TGCGCCAGCGGGGGACTAGCGAATACCTACAATGAGCAGTTCTTC
D gene: -; V gene: TRBV10-2; J gene: TRBJ1-5; clone size: few; CDR3 protein: CASSDTENQPQHF; CDR3 DNA: TGCGCCAGCAGTGATACGGAGAATCAGCCCCAGCATTTT
D gene: -; V gene: TRBV19; J gene: TRBJ2-2; clone size: few; CDR3 protein: CASRPQGGTGSGELFF; CDR3 DNA: TGTGCCAGTAGACCCCAAGGGGGGACCGGGTCCGGGGAGCTGTTTTTT
D gene: -; V gene: TRBV12-3/TRBV12-4; J gene: TRBJ2-5; clone size: -; CDR3 protein: CASSLPDIQETQYF; CDR3 DNA: TGTGCCAGCAGTTTACCGGACATACAAGAGACCCAGTACTTC
D gene: -; V gene: TRBV12-3/TRBV12-4; J gene: TRBJ2-2; clone size: many; CDR3 protein: CASSPLVGGGELFF; CDR3 DNA: TGTGCCAGCAGTCCTTTAGTAGGTGGCGGGGAGCTGTTTTTT